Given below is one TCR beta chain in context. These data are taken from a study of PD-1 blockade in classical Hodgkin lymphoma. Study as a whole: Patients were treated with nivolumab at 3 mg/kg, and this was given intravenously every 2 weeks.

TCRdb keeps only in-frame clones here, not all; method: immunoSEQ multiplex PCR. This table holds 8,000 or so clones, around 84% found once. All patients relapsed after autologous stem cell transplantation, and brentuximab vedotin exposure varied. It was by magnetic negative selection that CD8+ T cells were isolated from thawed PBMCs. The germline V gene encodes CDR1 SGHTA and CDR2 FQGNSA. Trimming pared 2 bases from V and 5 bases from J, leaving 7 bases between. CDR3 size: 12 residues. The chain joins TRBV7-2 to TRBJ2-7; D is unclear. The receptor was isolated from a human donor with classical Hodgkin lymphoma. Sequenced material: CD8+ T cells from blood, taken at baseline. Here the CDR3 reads CASSLITDEQYF. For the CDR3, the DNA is TGTGCCAGCAGCTTAATTACCGACGAGCAGTACTTC. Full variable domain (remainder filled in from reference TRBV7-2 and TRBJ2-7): GAGVSQSPSNKVTEKGKDVELRCDPISGHTALYWYRQSLGQGLEFLIYFQGNSAPDKSGLPSDRFSAERTGGSVSTLTIQRTQQEDSAVYLCASSLITDEQYFGPGTRLTVT.